These T cell receptor beta chains were read from a single sample in a study of blood T cell repertoires in COVID-19. Only in-frame clones appear in the TCRdb table, and some are missing; sequencing was by immunoSEQ multiplex PCR. Among about 45,000 clones listed, 70% to 90% were seen once. The sequenced sample consisted of peripheral blood. The receptor set was obtained from a human donor in a cohort sampled during active COVID-19. The CDR3 runs from the conserved cysteine through the conserved F or W. A D gene is named only where the DNA matches it firmly. Clone size is given for some rows only: seen once, a few or many times, or a class if the clone is expanded.

V gene	D gene	J gene	clone size	CDR3 protein	CDR3 DNA
TRBV29-1	TRBD2	TRBJ2-7	NA	CSVEAGLNYEQYF	TGCAGCGTTGAAGCGGGACTAAACTACGAGCAGTACTTC
TRBV6-5	TRBD1	TRBJ2-3	NA	CASSFDRGADTQYF	TGTGCCAGCAGTTTCGACAGGGGCGCAGATACGCAGTATTTT
TRBV21-1	NA	TRBJ2-2	NA	CASSTQPGLMNTGELFF	TGTGCCAGCAGCACGCAACCGGGACTTATGAACACCGGGGAGCTGTTTTTT
TRBV7-6	TRBD1	TRBJ2-7	NA	CASSSGQGSFYEQYF	TGTGCCAGCAGCTCTGGACAGGGGAGTTTCTACGAGCAGTACTTC
TRBV9	NA	TRBJ2-3	NA	CASSPRVRTDTQYF	TGTGCCAGCAGCCCCAGGGTGCGCACAGATACGCAGTATTTT
TRBV12-3/TRBV12-4	NA	TRBJ1-1	NA	CASSFGRNTEAFF	TGTGCCAGCAGTTTTGGCAGGAACACTGAAGCTTTCTTT
TRBV5-1	NA	TRBJ1-4	NA	CASSLDVSNEKLFF	TGCGCCAGCAGCTTGGATGTGAGTAATGAAAAACTGTTTTTT
TRBV15	NA	TRBJ1-1	NA	CATSEEGRDGMNTEAFF	TGTGCCACCAGCGAGGAGGGCAGGGACGGCATGAACACTGAAGCTTTCTTT
TRBV13	NA	TRBJ1-2	NA	CASSEGGTFYGYTF	TGTGCCAGCAGCGAGGGGGGGACCTTCTATGGCTACACCTTC
TRBV29-1	TRBD1	TRBJ1-2	NA	CSSRKQGARAGYTF	TGCAGCTCAAGAAAACAGGGGGCGAGAGCGGGCTACACCTTC
TRBV7-3	TRBD2	TRBJ2-1	NA	CASSTTPSGNEQFF	TGTGCCAGCAGTACAACCCCTAGCGGCAATGAGCAGTTCTTC
TRBV5-1	NA	TRBJ1-1	NA	CASSPYLNTEAFF	TGCGCCAGCAGCCCTTACCTAAACACTGAAGCTTTCTTT
TRBV6-5	NA	TRBJ2-2	NA	CASSYSTGTTGELFF	TGTGCCAGCAGTTACTCAACAGGGACCACCGGGGAGCTGTTTTTT
TRBV5-3	TRBD1	TRBJ1-2	NA	CARSLFRGTGRFGGYTF	TGTGCCAGAAGCTTATTCCGGGGGACAGGGCGTTTTGGTGGCTACACCTTC
TRBV3-1/TRBV3-2	TRBD2	TRBJ2-3	NA	CASSLEDSGATDTQYF	TGTGCCAGCAGCCTTGAAGATAGCGGGGCCACAGATACGCAGTATTTT
TRBV5-1	TRBD1	TRBJ1-2	NA	CASSLGQGTYGYTF	TGCGCCAGCAGCTTGGGACAGGGGACCTATGGCTACACCTTC
TRBV18	TRBD1	TRBJ1-2	NA	CASSPQRGQGEGYTF	TGTGCCAGCTCACCCCAGAGGGGACAGGGTGAAGGCTACACCTTC
TRBV24-1	NA	TRBJ2-5	NA	CATSDESTQYF	TGTGCCACCAGTGACGAGTCGACCCAGTACTTC
TRBV29-1	NA	TRBJ2-7	NA	CSVALAYEQYF	TGCAGCGTTGCGTTAGCCTACGAGCAGTACTTC
TRBV12-3/TRBV12-4	NA	TRBJ2-5	once	CASSLSRETQYF	TGTGCCAGCAGTTTATCCCGAGAGACCCAGTACTTC
TRBV6-5	TRBD2	TRBJ2-3	NA	CASSYRGSGVGTQYF	TGTGCCAGCAGTTACAGGGGTAGCGGGGTGGGTACGCAGTATTTT
TRBV19	NA	TRBJ1-4	NA	CASSMTGNEKLFF	TGTGCCAGTAGTATGACCGGGAATGAAAAACTGTTTTTT
TRBV20-1	NA	TRBJ1-5	NA	CSASRGLEGSQPQHF	TGCAGTGCTAGTCGCGGCCTGGAAGGAAGTCAGCCCCAGCATTTT
TRBV9	NA	TRBJ1-1	NA	CASSPHGQNTEAFF	TGTGCCAGCAGCCCCCACGGACAGAACACTGAAGCTTTCTTT
TRBV6-5	TRBD1	TRBJ1-6	once	CASTGSNSPLHF	TGTGCCTCGACAGGGTCTAATTCACCCCTCCACTTT
TRBV27	TRBD1	TRBJ2-1	NA	CASSFSGQGPPQGSNEQFF	TGTGCCAGCAGTTTCTCGGGACAGGGGCCTCCTCAGGGAAGCAATGAGCAGTTCTTC
TRBV25-1	TRBD1	TRBJ1-1	once	CASSSGGFYTEAFF	TGTGCCAGCAGTTCAGGGGGCTTTTACACTGAAGCTTTCTTT
TRBV5-1	NA	TRBJ2-2	NA	CASSSGWGNTGELFF	TGCGCCAGCAGCTCTGGGTGGGGCAACACCGGGGAGCTGTTTTTT
TRBV5-8	TRBD2	TRBJ2-7	NA	CASSLGLAGGYEQYF	TGTGCCAGCAGCTTGGGTCTAGCGGGGGGCTACGAGCAGTACTTC
TRBV5-8	NA	TRBJ1-4	NA	CASSLQGWDEKLFF	TGTGCCAGCAGCCTACAGGGATGGGATGAAAAACTGTTTTTT
TRBV12-3/TRBV12-4	TRBD1	TRBJ1-2	NA	CASSLTGTSGYTF	TGTGCCAGCAGTCTGACAGGGACGAGTGGCTACACCTTC
TRBV7-8	TRBD2	TRBJ2-3	NA	CASSQFLSGGNTDTQYF	TGTGCCAGCAGCCAATTCCTCAGCGGGGGCAACACAGATACGCAGTATTTT
TRBV6-5	NA	TRBJ2-7	NA	CASSSGMIGEQYF	TGTGCCAGCAGTTCCGGGATGATAGGGGAGCAGTACTTC
TRBV7-2	TRBD2	TRBJ2-3	NA	CASSAVAGGTDTQYF	TGTGCCAGCAGCGCCGTAGCGGGGGGTACAGATACGCAGTATTTT
TRBV6-2/TRBV6-3	TRBD1	TRBJ2-5	NA	CASSPLPRDRQETQYF	TGTGCCAGCAGCCCCCTTCCCCGGGACAGGCAAGAGACCCAGTACTTC
TRBV5-6	NA	TRBJ1-2	NA	CASSFNSRDTF	TGTGCCAGCAGCTTTAATTCAAGAGACACCTTC
TRBV11-2	TRBD1	TRBJ1-3	NA	CASSPGGRGPVSGNTIYF	TGTGCCAGCAGCCCAGGGGGTCGAGGGCCCGTCTCTGGAAACACCATATATTTT